This note documents a single TCR beta chain sequence. The assay was immunoSEQ multiplex PCR, and TCRdb's table has in-frame clones only and misses some. The sample carries tens of thousands of clones, 91% recorded once. With 1 base clipped from V and 5 bases from J, the junction kept 15 bases outside the gene matches. This CDR3 has 19 amino acids. Germline V CDR1 and CDR2: MNHEY, SVGEGT. This sample is part of a study of control samples from healthy donors and cancer patients. This chain connects TRBV6-2 or TRBV6-3 to TRBJ2-3; 10 bases match TRBD2. This TCR was recovered from a man aged 25 to 45 in good health. The sample comprised blood. The CDR3 coding sequence is TGTGCCAGCAGTTACTATCCACTGCAGCGGGGGGGCCGGGTAGATACGCAGTATTTT. Translation: CASSYYPLQRGGRVDTQYF.